This TCR beta chain was identified in a study of blood T cells in healthy people across ages. Broader study findings: Higher diversity and more naive CD4+ cells were features of long-lived donors, compared to aged donors.

Comment on this clonotype: No antigen is known for it.

Sample-barcoded 5' priming and a J-beta primer mix drove a second PCR of about 6 to 12 cycles. MiXCR, run by TCRdb on the 5' RACE reads, gives a single entry per CDR3 protein. The sample holds approximately 2,000,000 distinct CDR3 sequences, approximately 40% seen once. This clonotype was obtained from a human donor in good health. Material: blood.

This CDR3 is CASRSGTGDQPQHF. DNA of the CDR3: TGTGCCAGCAGATCCGGGACAGGGGATCAGCCCCAGCATTTT. The gene calls are TRBV6-4 and TRBJ1-5; TRBD1 matches 10 bases. Unmatched junction bases numbered 4, after V lost 6 bases and J lost 5 bases. Germline CDR1 MRHNA, CDR2 SNTAGT. CDR3 length equals 14 residues.